The next 8 T cell receptor beta chains were all read from a single sample in a study of T cell responses to AZD1222 COVID-19 vaccine. Profiled with immunoSEQ multiplex PCR; TCRdb holds only in-frame clones, not every one. The data hold around 120,000 clones, with around 93% observed a single time. This specimen consisted of peripheral blood, obtained on day 0 of AZD1222 vaccination. The receptors originated from an adult in good health.

This rearrangement joins TRBV9 to TRBJ1-2; possible D gene TRBD1, 5 bases. CDR3 length equals 12 residues. Germline assignment: CDR1 SGDLS and CDR2 YYNGEE. V was cut by 3 bases and J by 10 bases, with 13 bases left in between. CDR3 DNA sequence: TGTGCCAGCAGCGGAGCCGGGGCGCCCTACACCTTC. The encoded protein is CASSGAGAPYTF.

This sequence joins TRBV3-1 (or the pseudogene TRBV3-2) and TRBJ1-6, with 10 bases lining up with TRBD1. In germline, CDR1 is LGHDT, CDR2 YNNKEL (reference sequence). J gave up 18 bases and V 1 base, and 6 bases lay outside the gene matches. This CDR3 contains 13 residues. As DNA, the CDR3 is TGTGCCAGCAGCCAAGGAAGACAGGGGGCTTACCACTTT. It codes for CASSQGRQGAYHF.

The rearrangement joins TRBV28 to TRBJ2-7; a possible D gene is TRBD1 (6 bases). Germline V lookup: CDR1 MDHEN, CDR2 SYDVKM. The CDR3 is 13 residues long. V was pared by 4 bases and J by 3 bases, with 10 bases between. This CDR3 reads CASSSTGNYEQYF. As DNA, the CDR3 is TGTGCCAGCAGTTCTACAGGGAACTACGAGCAGTACTTC.

The chain links TRBV6-1 to TRBJ2-7; the D is unclear. This CDR3 spans 13 amino acids. V shed 2 bases and J shed 1 base, with 6 bases lying between them. Germline V gives CDR1 MNHNS, CDR2 SASEGT. The CDR3 nucleotides read TGTGCCAGCAGTGAATCAGTTTCCTACGAGCAGTACTTC. Its protein product is CASSESVSYEQYF.

The sample holds one count of this clone. The rearrangement joins TRBV28 to TRBJ2-3; D unclear. In germline, CDR1 is MDHEN, CDR2 SYDVKM. Trimming took 1 base from V and 0 from J, leaving 17 bases between them. This CDR3 region has 18 residues. CDR3 region: CASSLLSGWSSSTDTQYF. The CDR3 region has the DNA TGTGCCAGCAGTTTATTGTCTGGGTGGAGTTCTAGCACAGATACGCAGTATTTT.

This clone was counted between two and nine times. The V call is TRBV3-1 (or the pseudogene TRBV3-2), the J call TRBJ2-1; 11 bases agree with TRBD2. The CDR3 is made up of 17 amino acids. CDR1 and CDR2 from the germline V gene are LGHDT and YNNKEL (reference sequence). Germline trimming cut 1 base from V and 7 bases from J; bases unmatched to any gene: 9. The CDR3 protein is CASSQGLTLAGGNEQFF. DNA of the CDR3: TGTGCCAGCAGCCAAGGATTAACGCTAGCGGGAGGAAATGAGCAGTTCTTC.

The gene calls are TRBV18 and TRBJ2-1; the match to TRBD1 covers 8 bases. Germline CDR1 reads KGHSH; CDR2 reads LQKENI. This CDR3 spans 16 amino acids. The trim removed 3 bases at V and 9 bases at J, leaving 13 bases unmatched. This CDR3 reads CASSPGWQGALSEQFF. DNA of the CDR3: TGTGCCAGCTCACCGGGTTGGCAGGGGGCCCTTTCTGAGCAGTTCTTC. Filled out from reference TRBV18 and TRBJ2-1, the complete variable domain reads NAGVMQNPRHLVRRRGQEARLRCSPMKGHSHVYWYRQLPEEGLKFMVYLQKENIIDESGMPKERFSAEFPKEGPSILRIQQVVRGDSAAYFCASSPGWQGALSEQFFGPGTRLTVL.

This clone was observed a single time. The chain joins TRBV28 to TRBJ1-5; D call uncertain. Looked up from germline, CDR1 is MDHEN and CDR2 is SYDVKM. The V gene lost 6 bases and the J gene lost 6 bases, with 9 bases spanning the gap. The CDR3 contains 12 residues. CDR3 sequence: CASSGNGQPQHF. Written as DNA, the CDR3 is TGTGCCAGCAGCGGTAACGGTCAGCCCCAGCATTTT.